This T cell receptor (beta chain) appears in the sequencing data of a study of shared clonotypes between healthy human individuals. The overall study: Used for every donor were three CD4 naive, three CD4 memory, two CD8 naive and one CD8 memory plate.

The study's findings and limits: Larger estimated richness was generally seen in naive subsets than in memory subsets. Non-shared clonotypes were found to have lower generation probabilities than the clonotypes that were shared by all four of the sorted-subset donors.

How the authors handled the data: From ImmunoSEQ came sequences covering only the junction and carrying no quality scores, so filtering differed. TCRdb's copy holds only in-frame clones and misses some; the assay was immunoSEQ multiplex PCR. From that table come the V and J calls and clone size; the DNA was used to work out D and trimming. The sample includes about 2.5 million clones, around 90% of them seen just once. About this clone: Its antigen is undetermined. An end of the junction does not agree with germline; a read error may underlie this.

The CDR3 consists of 19 residues. CDR1 is SGHRS and CDR2 is YFSETQ in the germline V gene. The sequence came from a man aged 18 to 35 in good health. Some clones in this sample may be carry-over from other donors' samples. The sequencing sample was made of naive CD4+ T cells from PBMCs. Documented subset: CD45RA+ positively selected. The rearrangement uses TRBV5-1 and TRBJ2-1; TRBD2 agrees at 7 bases. The CDR3: CASSQNQLSKSGTYSEQFF. The CDR3 nucleotides read TGCGCCAGCAGCCAGAACCAGCTCTCCAAAAGCGGGACTTACAGTGAGCAGTTCTTC.